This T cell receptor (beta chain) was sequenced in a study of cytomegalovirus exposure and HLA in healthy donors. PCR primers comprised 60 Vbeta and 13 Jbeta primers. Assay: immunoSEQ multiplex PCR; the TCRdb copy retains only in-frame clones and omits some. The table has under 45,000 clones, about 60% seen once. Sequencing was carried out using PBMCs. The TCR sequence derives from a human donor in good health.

The CDR3 nucleotides are TGTGCCAGCAGCGAGTCCGGGACAGGGGTCTATGGCTACACCTTC. As protein: CASSESGTGVYGYTF. The rearrangement joins TRBV9 to TRBJ1-2, with TRBD1 identical over 10 bases. J lost 4 bases, V lost 3 bases, and 6 bases had no gene match. Germline assignment: CDR1 SGDLS and CDR2 YYNGEE. The CDR3 spans 15 residues.